Presented here are 28 T cell receptor beta chains from one specimen sequenced in a study of Graves' ophthalmopathy and Graves' hyperthyroidism. Investigators amplified TCR beta CDR3 regions from RNA transcripts. Investigators did first-round RT-PCR with HTBI primers, then second-round multiplex PCR. MiXCR, applied by TCRdb to the multiplex PCR reads, yields one record per CDR3 protein. The table lists around 670,000 distinct CDR3 sequences, roughly 41% of them singletons. What was sequenced was peripheral blood. The source is an adult man with Graves' ophthalmopathy.

This clonotype was seen a few times. This sequence joins TRBV7-3 and TRBJ1-1; D unclear. The germline V gene has CDR1 SGHTA and CDR2 FQGTGA. Between the trimmed V and J ends, which lost 0 bases and 1 base, there was a span of 9 bases. The length of the CDR3 is 15 residues. The CDR3, as DNA: TGTGCCAGCAGCTTAACGTTGAACGAGAACACTGAAGCTTTCTTT. It is translated as CASSLTLNENTEAFF.

This sequence joins TRBV5-1 and TRBJ2-5; a weak D match, TRBD1 (5 bases). V shed 6 bases and J shed 2 bases, with 14 bases lying between them. CDR3 length equals 14 residues. The germline V gene has CDR1 SGHRS and CDR2 YFSETQ. CDR3 sequence (DNA): TGCGCCAGCAACCTAGACAGTACTCAAGAGACCCAGTACTTC. Protein sequence: CASNLDSTQETQYF.

The chain uses TRBV24-1 and TRBJ1-5; 9 nucleotides line up with TRBD1. CDR3 length: 15 residues. J lost 4 bases, V lost 6 bases, and 6 bases had no gene match. Germline values: CDR1 KGHDR, CDR2 SFDVKD. The CDR3 DNA is TGTGCCACCAGTTTCCCTGGGACAGGGAATCAGCCCCAGCATTTT. It translates to CATSFPGTGNQPQHF.

The chain recombines TRBV27 with TRBJ1-5; D uncertain. V gave up 9 bases and J gave up 5 bases, with 14 bases separating them. The CDR3 consists of 13 residues. The germline V gene has CDR1 MNHEY and CDR2 SMNVEV (reference sequence). CDR3 region: CARSTGEDQPQHF. The CDR3 DNA is TGTGCCAGATCGACTGGGGAGGATCAGCCCCAGCATTTT.

The chain joins TRBV25-1 to TRBJ2-7, with 8 bases matching TRBD1. Germline CDR1 MGHDK, CDR2 SYGVNS. V lost 4 bases and J lost 0; bases outside the gene matches: 11. This CDR3 is built from 17 residues. The CDR3: CASSAFNRDRNSYEQYF. The CDR3 DNA reads TGTGCCAGCAGTGCTTTTAACCGGGACAGGAACTCCTACGAGCAGTACTTC.

The chain employs TRBV25-1 and TRBJ2-7, with TRBD1 matching 9 bases. The CDR3 runs 15 residues. The germline CDR1 and CDR2 sequences are MGHDK and SYGVNS. Trimming took 5 bases from V and 2 from J; bases not matched to a gene: 7. The CDR3 region has the DNA TGTGCCAGCAGTACCACCGGGACAGGGACCTACGAGCAGTACTTC. Its protein product is CASSTTGTGTYEQYF.

The chain couples TRBV29-1 to TRBJ2-5; 7 bases are a match to TRBD1. The CDR3 has 14 residues. The ends lost 2 bases at V and 6 bases at J; junction bases unmatched: 9. Germline CDR1 is SQVTM and CDR2 is ANQGSEA. The CDR3 DNA sequence: TGCAGCGTTGAACCCAGGGGGTCACGAAAGACCCAGTACTTC. Its translation: CSVEPRGSRKTQYF.

This clonotype came up many times. The V and J genes are TRBV7-9 and TRBJ2-7; D call uncertain. Germline CDR1 is SEHNR and CDR2 is FQNEAQ (reference sequence). V lost 1 base, J lost 6 bases, and 7 bases lay in between. The CDR3 is made up of 12 amino acids. Written as DNA, the CDR3 is TGTGCCAGCAGCTTAGGAGGAAGCGAGCAGTACTTC. The encoded protein is CASSLGGSEQYF.

This clonotype was seen at least ten times. In DNA form, the CDR3 reads TGTGCCAGCAGCCTAAAATGGGACGGACAGCCCCAGCATTTT. Translating it yields CASSLKWDGQPQHF. This sequence joins TRBV7-2 and TRBJ1-5, with D possibly TRBD1 on 5 matching bases. CDR3 length: 14 amino acids. Germline-derived CDR1 and CDR2 are SGHTA and FQGNSA. Trimming left V 5 bases short and J 7 bases short, with 15 bases between.

The V and J genes are TRBV20-1 and TRBJ2-7; 10 positions match TRBD1. This CDR3 is built from 14 residues. Germline lookup yields CDR1 DFQATT and CDR2 SNEGSKA (reference sequence). V shed 3 bases and J 6 bases; nucleotides not matched to a gene: 8. The CDR3 spells CSASPGTGASEQYF. The CDR3, as DNA: TGCAGTGCTAGCCCCGGGACAGGGGCCTCCGAGCAGTACTTC.

This clonotype has ten or more counts. The chain recombines TRBV25-1 with TRBJ1-5, with 7 bases matching TRBD1. CDR1 MGHDK and CDR2 SYGVNS come from the germline V gene. With V trimmed by 6 bases and J by 7 bases, 6 bases remained unmatched. This CDR3 contains 13 residues. The chain's CDR3 is CASSHTGAQPQHF. The CDR3 coding sequence is TGTGCCAGCAGCCACACAGGGGCCCAGCCCCAGCATTTT.

On this clonotype: A read error may account for a junction end that differs from germline. J is TRBJ2-2 and V is TRBV25-1, with D perhaps assigned TRBD1 or TRBD2 (5 bases each). The CDR3 is 14 amino acids. Germline lookup yields CDR1 MGHDK and CDR2 SYGVNS. The CDR3 is CASSLVGLGPGLFF. The DNA of the CDR3 is TGCGCCAGCAGCTTGGTAGGACTGGGGCCTGGTCTGTTTTTT. The entire variable domain, with the rest obtained from reference TRBV25-1 and TRBJ2-2, is as follows: EADIYQTPRYLVIGTGKKITLECSQTMGHDKMYWYQQDPGMELHLIHYSYGVNSTEKGDLSSESTVSRIRTEHFPLTLESARPSHTSQYLCASSLVGLGPGLFFGEGSRLTVL.

This chain connects TRBV29-1 to TRBJ2-3, with D uncertain. Trimming pared 0 bases from V and 11 bases from J, leaving 12 bases between. The CDR3 spans 12 residues. Germline V lookup: CDR1 SQVTM, CDR2 ANQGSEA. The CDR3 nucleotides read TGCAGCGTTGAAGAGTCTAGGAATGAGCAGTATTTT. Residues: CSVEESRNEQYF.

V and J are TRBV5-6 and TRBJ2-7, with D possibly TRBD2 on 5 matching bases. V shed 4 bases and J shed 3 bases, with 11 bases lying between them. Germline assignment: CDR1 SGHDT and CDR2 YYEEEE. CDR3 length: 13 amino acids. CDR3: CASSPRENYEQYF. As DNA, the CDR3 is TGTGCCAGCAGCCCCCGGGAAAACTACGAGCAGTACTTC.

This clonotype was recorded many times. Germline is not matched at one junction end, which may reflect a read error. The chain carries TRBV20-1 and TRBJ2-7; TRBD1 agrees at 7 bases. Germline CDR1 and CDR2: DFQATT and SNEGSKA (reference sequence). The CDR3 length is 13 residues. The CDR3 coding sequence is TGCAGTGCTGGAGAGGGCGACAGGGACGAGCAGTACTTC. Translated, it gives CSAGEGDRDEQYF.

This clonotype was counted a few times. The chain has TRBV20-1 and TRBJ1-2, with TRBD1 identical over 7 bases. This CDR3 has 15 residues. The ends lost 6 bases at V and 0 bases at J; junction bases unmatched: 10. The germline gives CDR1 DFQATT, CDR2 SNEGSKA (reference sequence). The CDR3 reads CSAESGTDANYGYTF. The CDR3 nucleotides read TGCAGTGCAGAGTCCGGGACAGACGCTAACTATGGCTACACCTTC.

This clonotype showed up just a few times. V and J are TRBV7-7 and TRBJ1-3, with unresolved D. Germline values: CDR1 SSHAT, CDR2 FNYEAQ (reference sequence). This CDR3 is built from 15 residues. The V gene lost 1 base and the J gene lost 0 bases, with 7 bases spanning the gap. This CDR3 is CASSLDGNSGNTIYF. CDR3 bases: TGTGCCAGCAGCTTAGACGGAAACTCTGGAAACACCATATATTTT.

This clonotype is a singleton in its sample. This rearrangement joins TRBV25-1 to TRBJ1-6, with unresolved D. The length of the CDR3 is 15 residues. The V end lost 11 bases, the J end lost 5 bases, and 19 bases lay between the germline ends. CDR1 MGHDK and CDR2 SYGVNS come from the germline V gene. CDR3 nucleotide sequence: TGTGCCTGGAGTGTGAGGACGCTCGATAATTCACCCCTCCACTTT. It is translated as CAWSVRTLDNSPLHF. The entire variable domain, with the rest obtained from reference TRBV25-1 and TRBJ1-6, is as follows: EADIYQTPRYLVIGTGKKITLECSQTMGHDKMYWYQQDPGMELHLIHYSYGVNSTEKGDLSSESTVSRIRTEHFPLTLESARPSHTSQYLCAWSVRTLDNSPLHFGNGTRLTVT.

This clonotype was recorded many times. A read error may account for a junction end that differs from germline. This rearrangement joins TRBV19 to TRBJ1-1, with unresolved D. CDR3 length equals 11 residues. Germline CDR1 is LNHDA and CDR2 is SQIVND (reference sequence). The DNA for the CDR3 is TGTGCCAGCAGTATCGGCACTGAAGCTTTCTTT. Translation gives CASSIGTEAFF.

This clonotype was observed many times. This sequence joins TRBV7-9 and TRBJ2-5; D possibly corresponds to TRBD2 (6 bases). CDR3 length: 14 residues. In germline, CDR1 is SEHNR, CDR2 FQNEAQ (reference sequence). Trimming removed 2 bases from V and 2 bases from J, with 9 bases in between. The DNA of the CDR3 is TGTGCCAGCAGCTTACGGGGGAGTCAAGAGACCCAGTACTTC. Its protein product is CASSLRGSQETQYF.

On this clonotype itself: A read error may account for a junction end that differs from germline. The rearrangement joins TRBV10-3 to TRBJ1-5; no reliable D call. The CDR3 sequence is 14 residues long. CDR1 and CDR2 (germline): ENHRY, SYGVKD. The CDR3 reads CASSLTRLEKTQHF. The CDR3 DNA reads as TGTGCCAGCAGTTTAACCCGACTGGAGAAGACCCAGCATTTT.

The chain employs TRBV5-1 and TRBJ2-7; 11 positions agree with TRBD2. The length of the CDR3 is 13 residues. From germline, CDR1 is SGHRS and CDR2 YFSETQ. V dropped 4 bases and J dropped 7; count of bases not matched to a gene: 4. CDR3 sequence: CASSPWTSGEQYF. The DNA of the CDR3 is TGCGCCAGCAGCCCGTGGACTAGCGGGGAGCAGTACTTC.

This clonotype was seen repeatedly, ten times or more. The chain joins TRBV19 to TRBJ1-5; D is perhaps TRBD1 (5 bases). CDR1 is LNHDA and CDR2 is SQIVND in the germline V gene (reference sequence). The CDR3 totals 13 residues. Trimming left V 4 bases short and J 4 bases short, with 8 bases between. DNA for the CDR3: TGTGCCAGTAGTAGACAGATTAATCAGCCCCAGCATTTT. Its protein is CASSRQINQPQHF.

A remark on this clonotype: It may be a read error: a sequence one base away is much more abundant. This sequence joins TRBV7-9 and TRBJ2-7, with D unclear. Trimming took off 4 bases at V and 3 bases at J, with 7 bases between the two ends. Germline CDR1 and CDR2: SEHNR and FQNEAQ (reference sequence). The CDR3 has 12 amino acids. Here the CDR3 reads CASSSAYYEQYF. The CDR3 nucleotides read TGTGCCAGCAGCTCAGCTTACTACGAGCAGTACTTC. The complete variable domain, with remaining parts taken from reference TRBV7-9 and TRBJ2-7, reads DTGVSQNPRHKITKRGQNVTFRCDPISEHNRLYWYRQTLGQGPEFLTYFQNEAQLEKSRLLSDRFSAERPKGSFSTLEIQRTEQGDSAMYLCASSSAYYEQYFGPGTRLTVT.

This chain connects TRBV7-6 to TRBJ2-7; TRBD2 might be the D (6 bases). Germline CDR1 and CDR2: SGHVS and FNYEAQ. This CDR3 has 17 amino acids. Deletions cut 5 bases from V and 2 bases from J, with 22 bases between. CDR3: CASSPGVKSGSAYEQYF. The CDR3, as DNA: TGTGCCAGCAGCCCGGGAGTAAAGTCAGGGAGTGCCTACGAGCAGTACTTC.

The sample holds many counts of this clonotype. V is TRBV29-1 and J is TRBJ2-5, with no clear D. Germline V lookup: CDR1 SQVTM, CDR2 ANQGSEA. This CDR3 contains 16 residues. Trimming removed 3 bases from V and 0 bases from J, with 17 bases in between. This chain's CDR3 is CSVDTWLHSDQETQYF. The CDR3 DNA follows: TGCAGCGTTGATACATGGCTGCACAGCGACCAAGAGACCCAGTACTTC. The whole variable domain, filled in from reference TRBV29-1 and TRBJ2-5, reads SAVISQKPSRDICQRGTSLTIQCQVDSQVTMMFWYRQQPGQSLTLIATANQGSEATYESGFVIDKFPISRPNLTFSTLTVSNMSPEDSSIYLCSVDTWLHSDQETQYFGPGTRLLVL.

The chain uses TRBV4-3 and TRBJ2-7; D not resolved. CDR1 and CDR2 from the germline V gene are LGHNA and YSLEER. The CDR3 length is 13 residues. V shed 0 bases and J shed 0 bases, with 3 bases lying between them. CDR3 residues: CASSQEISYEQYF. As DNA, the CDR3 is TGCGCCAGCAGCCAAGAAATCTCCTACGAGCAGTACTTC.

The chain uses TRBV11-1 and TRBJ1-5; the match to TRBD1 covers 9 bases. Germline V lookup: CDR1 SGHAT, CDR2 FQDESV (reference sequence). The CDR3 extends over 13 amino acids. The trim removed 8 bases at V and 7 bases at J, leaving 6 bases unmatched. The CDR3 is CASATGGSQPQHF. Written as DNA, the CDR3 is TGTGCCAGCGCTACAGGGGGCAGCCAGCCCCAGCATTTT.